This passage covers 16 T cell receptor beta chains from one sample sequenced in a study of blood T cells in healthy people across ages. A second about 6 to 12 cycle PCR used barcoded and J-beta primers. A single record per CDR3 protein comes from TCRdb applying MiXCR to the 5' RACE reads. This sample has 980,000 or so distinct CDR3 sequences, with 40% to 60% found just once. The sequencing sample was made of blood. The receptor source for this set is a man aged 30 to 39 in good health.

The chain employs TRBV6-5 and TRBJ1-1, with unresolved D. This CDR3 has 13 residues. Per the germline V gene, CDR1 is MNHEY and CDR2 is SVGAGI. V lost 7 bases and J 6 bases, leaving 15 bases between the germline ends. The CDR3 coding sequence is TGTGCCAGCAATCCCGTGGGGTCGGCTGAAGCTTTCTTT. Its translation: CASNPVGSAEAFF.

V and J are TRBV20-1 and TRBJ2-1, with D possibly being TRBD2 (6 bases). The V and J ends lost 3 bases and 5 bases respectively, with 17 bases between them. The CDR3 contains 15 residues. Germline V lookup: CDR1 DFQATT, CDR2 SNEGSKA (reference sequence). CDR3 bases: TGCAGTGCTAGGGAGACGGGACTCGTAAACAATGAGCAGTTCTTC. Translating gives CSARETGLVNNEQFF.

This clonotype was detected only once. The rearrangement links TRBV30 to TRBJ2-3; TRBD2 aligns across 7 bases. CDR3 length: 16 residues. The junction had 7 bases not matched to a gene; V was cut back by 0 bases and J by 1 base. Germline lookup yields CDR1 GTSNPN and CDR2 SVGIG (reference sequence). In DNA form, the CDR3 reads TGTGCCTGGAGTGTACGCGGGAGAGACCGCACAGATACGCAGTATTTT. Translation gives CAWSVRGRDRTDTQYF. Drawing the rest from reference TRBV30 and TRBJ2-3, the complete variable domain is SQTIHQWPATLVQPVGSPLSLECTVEGTSNPNLYWYRQAAGRGLQLLFYSVGIGQISSEVPQNLSASRPQDRQFILSSKKLLLSDSGFYLCAWSVRGRDRTDTQYFGPGTRLTVL.

Only a few counts were recorded for this clonotype. The V gene is TRBV5-1, the J gene TRBJ1-2; a possible D gene is TRBD1 (5 bases). CDR3 length: 15 residues. Per the germline V gene, CDR1 is SGHRS and CDR2 is YFSETQ. V was pared by 4 bases and J by 2 bases, with 15 bases between. The CDR3 spells CASSPPGDQNYGYTF. The CDR3 DNA sequence: TGCGCCAGCAGCCCTCCGGGGGACCAAAACTATGGCTACACCTTC.

This clonotype was observed a few times. The J gene is TRBJ2-7, the V gene TRBV6-1; possible D gene TRBD1, 5 bases. Trimming cost V 6 bases and J 2 bases, with 17 bases left between them. The CDR3 length is 15 residues. Germline CDR1 MNHNS, CDR2 SASEGT. The CDR3 spells CASRSQGWSAYEQYF. The CDR3 DNA sequence: TGTGCCAGCAGATCCCAGGGATGGTCTGCCTACGAGCAGTACTTC.

The J gene is TRBJ2-1, the V gene TRBV28; 9 bases match TRBD1. Germline CDR1 and CDR2: MDHEN and SYDVKM. The V segment lost 6 bases and the J segment 5 bases; nucleotides outside the gene matches: 11. The CDR3 totals 16 residues. The DNA of the CDR3 is TGTGCCAGCAGCCCGACCTTGGGACAGGGTAACAATGAGCAGTTCTTC. Protein: CASSPTLGQGNNEQFF.

This clonotype was found a few times. The chain combines TRBV10-3 with TRBJ2-6; a possible D gene is TRBD1 (7 bases). Per the germline V gene, CDR1 is ENHRY and CDR2 is SYGVKD. This CDR3 has 13 residues. The V and J ends lost 9 bases and 7 bases respectively, with 13 bases between them. The chain's CDR3 is CAITGEVANVLTF. As DNA, the CDR3 is TGTGCCATTACAGGGGAGGTAGCCAACGTCCTGACTTTC.

V usage is TRBV28 and J usage is TRBJ2-7; 8 bases are a match to TRBD1. Germline V CDR1 and CDR2: MDHEN, SYDVKM. The J segment lost 5 bases and the V segment lost 7 bases, leaving 10 bases of the junction unmatched. The CDR3 has 14 residues. CDR3 sequence (DNA): TGTGCCAGCACTAACGACAGGGGCGCGGACGAGCAGTACTTC. It encodes CASTNDRGADEQYF.

The sample holds a few counts of this clonotype. The J gene is TRBJ2-5, the V gene TRBV28; tentative D call: TRBD1 (5 bases). The CDR3 sequence is 13 residues long. Trimming stripped 4 bases from V and 3 bases from J, with 9 bases between. Germline V gene data show CDR1 as MDHEN and CDR2 as SYDVKM. The CDR3 sequence: CASSWGSKETQYF. The CDR3 nucleotides read TGTGCCAGCAGTTGGGGCTCAAAAGAGACCCAGTACTTC.

The CDR3, as DNA: TGCAGTGCCGGATCGACTAGAGGGGTGTCCCATGAGCAGTTCTTC. Protein sequence: CSAGSTRGVSHEQFF. This chain uses TRBV20-1 with TRBJ2-1; tentatively, D is TRBD2 (6 bases). The V gene lost 6 bases and the J gene lost 8 bases, with 23 bases spanning the gap. This CDR3 has 15 amino acids. The germline V gene encodes CDR1 DFQATT and CDR2 SNEGSKA (reference sequence).

The chain is built from TRBV6-5 and TRBJ2-3; D is tentatively TRBD1 or TRBD2 (5 bases each). Between the trimmed V and J ends, which lost 6 bases and 6 bases, there was a span of 16 bases. This CDR3 is built from 14 residues. Germline CDR1 and CDR2: MNHEY and SVGAGI. CDR3 sequence (DNA): TGTGCCAGCAGCGACAGCCCGCGGAGGGATACGCAGTATTTT. Protein sequence: CASSDSPRRDTQYF.

J is TRBJ1-2 and V is TRBV5-1; unclear D gene. Germline CDR1 reads SGHRS; CDR2 reads YFSETQ. This CDR3 has 13 amino acids. With 1 base removed from V and 6 bases from J, the gap between germline ends came to 10 bases. CDR3 DNA sequence: TGCGCCAGCAGCTTGAGACAAGAAGATGGCTACACCTTC. Its translation is CASSLRQEDGYTF.

Only a few counts were recorded for this clonotype. The gene calls are TRBV7-2 and TRBJ2-5; D not certain. The V gene's germline CDR1 is SGHTA and CDR2 FQGNSA. V shed 7 bases and J shed 1 base, with 13 bases lying between them. CDR3 length: 14 amino acids. CDR3 region: CASTPSLSQETQYF. The CDR3 region has the DNA TGTGCCAGCACCCCTTCGTTATCCCAAGAGACCCAGTACTTC.

The V and J genes are TRBV4-2 and TRBJ1-4; D is uncertain. V was cut by 0 bases and J by 7 bases, with 9 bases left in between. CDR1 is LGHNA and CDR2 is YNFKEQ in the germline V gene. There are 14 residues in the CDR3. The CDR3 protein is CASSQELPSEKLFF. The CDR3 DNA is TGTGCCAGCAGCCAAGAATTACCAAGTGAAAAACTGTTTTTT.

This chain connects TRBV29-1 to TRBJ2-1; D could derive from TRBD1 or TRBD2 (6 bases each). Germline loops: CDR1 SQVTM, CDR2 ANQGSEA. The V gene lost 6 bases and the J gene lost 10 bases, with 16 bases spanning the gap. This CDR3 is built from 12 residues. The CDR3 coding sequence is TGCAGCGTCGCAAAGGGGGGTCGGGAGCAGTTCTTC. Protein product: CSVAKGGREQFF.

This clonotype was observed at least ten times. An end of the junction does not agree with germline; a read error may underlie this. The rearrangement links TRBV7-7 to TRBJ2-3; perhaps D is TRBD1 or TRBD2 (5 bases each). The CDR3 extends over 15 amino acids. The germline V gene has CDR1 SSHAT and CDR2 FNYEAQ (reference sequence). Here the CDR3 DNA reads TGTGCTAGCAGCTACGGGACGACCAACACAGATACGCAGTATTTT. Protein product: CASSYGTTNTDTQYF.